The sequence of this TCR beta chain was determined in a study of T cells after yellow fever vaccination. General study points: The booster saw the reappearance of most primary-vaccination clones (around 96% CD4, roughly 90% CD8).

CDR3 length equals 13 residues. CDR1 is DFQATT, CDR2 SNEGSKA, per germline (reference sequence). Trimming cost V 1 base and J 4 bases; bases outside gene matches: 2. This clonotype has at least ten counts. Antigen unknown. UMIs were added to TCR cDNA along with a universal primer site when it was made by 5'RACE template switching. TCRdb processed the 5' RACE reads anew with MiXCR; each CDR3 protein has one entry. Among roughly 330,000 distinct CDR3 sequences listed, around 6.8% were seen once. The TCR comes from a man younger than 35 who received the YFV17D yellow fever vaccine. The rearrangement uses TRBV20-1 and TRBJ2-5; TRBD1 agrees at 8 bases. The sequences come from PBMCs, collected more than 40 days after the first yellow fever vaccination. CDR3 loop: CSARAQGVETQYF. CDR3 nucleotides: TGCAGTGCTAGAGCACAGGGGGTAGAGACCCAGTACTTC.